The sequence of this T cell receptor (beta chain) was determined in a study of blood T cells in healthy people across ages. Study findings and constraints: Across the age range, TCR beta diversity per million T cells fell in a roughly linear way.

Primed by a sample-barcoded 5' primer and a J-beta primer mix, a second PCR proceeded for about 6 to 11 cycles. TCRdb recomputed calls from the 5' RACE reads with MiXCR, one row per CDR3 protein. The table lists 750,000 to 850,000 distinct CDR3 sequences, more than 20% of them singletons. As to this clonotype: Its antigen is not known.

Trimming took 3 bases from V and 2 from J, leaving 13 bases between them. Germline CDR1 MNHNS, CDR2 SASEGT. The CDR3 has 15 amino acids. The sample also formed part of further work on T cells of mothers and their children. That paper notes: Each child contributed some 3 million TCR beta CDR3 reads, while each mother contributed over 9.5 million. TCR recombination output is shaped by thymic selection similarly in related and unrelated pairs.

This chain links TRBV6-1 with TRBJ1-2; D not resolved. The source of this sequence is a boy younger than 18 in good health. The sequenced sample was blood. The CDR3 DNA sequence: TGTGCCAGCAGTGATGGGCGCTCTCTGAACTATGGCTACACCTTC. Protein product: CASSDGRSLNYGYTF.